This entry features one TCR beta chain sequence. Its specific antigen is unknown. Nothing much larger sits one base from this clone, and base qualities are not available. These data belong to a study of blood T cells in healthy people across ages (dated by TCRdb to between 2014 and 2017). Concerning the study at large: Template switching captured roughly one uniquely barcoded TCR beta cDNA molecule per two T cells in model experiments. Using the same blood draw, the study looked at two additional independent replicas of 1 million unique cDNA reads for two donors, one aged 18 to 29 and the other aged 80 or older. Donors of different ages were randomly distributed across sequencing lanes to avoid experimental bias. To track age-related changes in TCR beta repertoire diversity, the study relied on deep sequencing normalized with unique cDNA molecular identifiers. Four age groups were formed from the donors: young (average 16 years), middle-aged (around 40), aged (62) and long-lived (82).

Donors were about 36 systemically healthy Caucasian individuals from Russia aged roughly 6 to 100 years. Each donor gave ten milliliters of peripheral blood, collected into EDTA-treated Vacutainer tubes. Ficoll-Paque density-gradient centrifugation was used to isolate PBMCs, with at least 6.5 million per sample. Total RNA was extracted from PBMCs with Trizol reagent, with at least 5.5 micrograms obtained per sample. The percentages of naive CD45RAhigh/CD27high T cells were determined by flow cytometry on a PBMC aliquot from every donor. Here is what the overall study found, with its caveats: Observed TCR beta diversity per million T cells fell roughly linearly with age, and a significant reduction was already apparent by age roughly 40. Compared with the aged group, the long-lived group had more naive CD4+ T cells, fewer expanded clones and increased TCR diversity, a pattern suggesting age selection. Bulk unsorted PBMC profiling prevented conclusive comparison of naive and antigen-experienced compartments. Observed TCR beta diversity correlated strongly with the percentage of naive T cells measured by flow cytometry. Because donor CMV infection status was unknown, age-related changes in expanded clonotypes were potentially confounded. Total diversity estimates from one million sequenced T cells were considered lower bounds and underestimates.

The library was prepared using 5' RACE. Sequenced on an Illumina HiSeq 2500. The second PCR ran for about 6 to 11 cycles and used a J-beta primer mix along with a sample-barcoded 5' primer. A unique molecular identifier was introduced onto each TCR beta cDNA molecule by a template-switch 5' adaptor carrying 12 random nucleotides. Each sample yielded at least 3 million CDR3-containing paired-end reads. First-strand cDNA was synthesized from all RNA with the Mint cDNA synthesis kit, primed by a TRBC-specific oligonucleotide. Following uracil-DNA glycosylase treatment, a first 18-cycle PCR with universal primers M1SS and BC2_uni_R was performed on all cDNA. Processing in the source paper ran as follows. Normalization of each sample was performed by random selection of 1 million high-quality reads, each carrying a distinct molecular identifier. Reads with shared molecular identifiers were discarded instead of being binned into consensus sequences. MiTCR, set to a Q25 quality threshold and the strictest error-elimination algorithm, was used for CDR3 identification, clonotype clustering and error correction. A nonparametric unseen species model with Euler transformation was used to estimate lower-bound total TCR beta diversity. TCRdb's own reprocessing of the public reads used fastp at Q25 and MiXCR and kept productive beta chains. Each CDR3 protein appears once, grouped with its most common genes and DNA. TCRdb's processing, not the study's, gives the V and J calls here. The sample profile shows 550,000 to 750,000 distinct CDR3 sequences; roughly 21% of them were found once. The ten largest clones add up to 3.5% to 4% of the sample.

V gives up 1 base and J gives up 4 bases, and the segment between their germline ends measures 14 bases. Spanning cysteine to phenylalanine, the CDR3 consists of 16 amino acids. Only the CDR3 DNA is retained, 48 bases long and in frame from the first base. CDR1 SGHTA and CDR2 FQGNSA are derived from the germline V gene. In this chain, TRBV7-2 is recombined with TRBJ1-3; no D gene call is confident. This TCR was recovered from a man between 65 and 85 years old in good health. The sequencing input was blood. Here the CDR3 is given as CASSLVGGGRGNTIYF. The base sequence is TGTGCCAGCAGCTTAGTAGGAGGAGGAAGAGGAAACACCATATATTTT.